This T cell receptor beta chain was captured in a study of blood T cell repertoires in COVID-19. About the study: Acute and convalescent COVID-19 specimens originated in the United States, Italy and Spain. The analysed material was cDNA or gDNA that came from T cells, B-cell-depleted T cells, or PBMCs.

This CDR3 is 15 amino acids long. Trimming took 3 bases from V and 3 from J, leaving 12 bases between them. The germline CDR1 and CDR2 sequences are KGHSH and LQKENI. In the authors' workflow: Reference gene primers were amplified, and this amplification served to estimate nucleated cell counts. Assay used: immunoSEQ multiplex PCR; TCRdb lists only in-frame clones, some missing. D and trimming were read from the DNA, whereas the V and J calls and clone size are those reported in that table. The sample has 240,000 or so clones, 75% to 90% seen once. The genes are TRBV18 and TRBJ1-5; D gene uncertain. Sequenced input: peripheral blood. The receptor comes from a man in his 60s who had recovered from COVID-19. For the CDR3, the DNA is TGTGCCAGCTCACCCAGTGCGACTACCAATCAGCCCCAGCATTTT. It encodes CASSPSATTNQPQHF. The full variable domain, its missing parts supplied by reference TRBV18 and TRBJ1-5, is NAGVMQNPRHLVRRRGQEARLRCSPMKGHSHVYWYRQLPEEGLKFMVYLQKENIIDESGMPKERFSAEFPKEGPSILRIQQVVRGDSAAYFCASSPSATTNQPQHFGDGTRLSIL.